This T cell receptor (beta chain) is drawn from a study of T cell changes during pregnancy in multiple sclerosis. Germline trimming cut 2 bases from V and 3 bases from J; bases unmatched to any gene: 6. Germline CDR1 is SGDLS and CDR2 is YYNGEE. This CDR3 comprises 15 residues. Using immunoSEQ multiplex PCR, the repertoire was profiled, and TCRdb retains in-frame clones only, with some absent. The table lists tens of thousands of clones, 90% to 95% of them singletons. Source: peripheral blood, taken in the third trimester of pregnancy. This chain uses TRBV9 with TRBJ2-7; 9 bases map to TRBD1. This TCR was recovered from a female donor in good health, enrolled as a control in a pregnancy study. The CDR3 region is CASSVEPGQGYEQYF. CDR3 coding DNA: TGTGCCAGCAGCGTCGAACCGGGACAGGGCTACGAGCAGTACTTC.